This paragraph reports one T cell receptor (beta chain). This receptor's antigen is unknown. No much larger clone is present one base from it, and per-base qualities are unavailable. The data were taken from a study of blood T cell dynamics during melanoma immunotherapy (TCRdb year 2020). Broadly, across the study: The patients had metastatic melanoma and were given first-line pembrolizumab or nivolumab plus ipilimumab as standard of care in the United Kingdom. A training cohort was formed from consecutive patients, and a further independent group of patients from the same centre was pooled into an external validation set. Peripheral T cell receptor repertoires of metastatic melanoma patients were profiled before and after one cycle of checkpoint inhibitor therapy to find early correlates of response.

The time point label on this specimen signifies: week 3, after first cycle of checkpoint inhibitor. Blood samples were taken at two points: before treatment (T0) and at week 3 (W3), which came after the first cycle of checkpoint blockade. Except for two patients with rapid clinical progression, response was assessed 12 weeks after the first infusion by RECIST 1.1; disease control meant complete response, partial response or stable disease. Patients were not eligible if they had prior systemic cancer treatment, concomitant immunosuppressant therapy or synchronous other active malignancies. Both bulk PBMC and plasma cell-free DNA were sequenced for TCR beta so that circulating cells and T cell turnover could be tracked. Lymphoprep and SepMate tubes were used to isolate PBMC from blood, and red cell lysis was then performed. QIAamp DNA Blood Mini kits were used to extract DNA from PBMC and sorted T cell subsets.

Study-level results and caveats: Unlike progressors, patients who went on to achieve disease control showed a bifurcated reorganization of the PBMC repertoire at W3, with either increased clonality or increased diversity. The study was unable to establish whether the T cell clones driving the repertoire changes were melanoma-specific or instead reflected general immune activation. The relatively small sample size was acknowledged as a potential limitation on generalization of the results.

Every bulk PBMC sample was loaded with the same fixed amount of roughly 330 ng of DNA. The immunoSEQ TCRb Assay kit was used according to manufacturer instructions to amplify TCR beta CDR3 sequences from genomic DNA. The KAPA Library Quantification Kit for Illumina platforms was used to quantify the pooled libraries by qPCR. Sequencing of the pooled libraries was done on an Illumina NextSeq 500, with clustering at 0.6-1.1 pM. Regarding the original processing steps: Analysis of the TCR data relied on immunoSEQ ANALYZER and the R LymphoSeq package. A rearrangement efficiency score was calculated as productive divided by the sum of productive and non-productive CDR3 sequences. Within each patient, timepoints were compared pairwise for clonality, measured with the Gini coefficient, and for diversity, measured with the Renyi index at alpha=1. In LymphoSeq, clonal relatedness was computed using an edit distance of 3, and repertoire similarity was computed using the Bhattacharyya coefficient. To classify response, a linear discriminant analysis based on week-3 changes in clonality and diversity was built with the R MASS and caret packages. This is the immuneACCESS table as TCRdb keeps it, with only in-frame sequences that have V and J called. A part of the clones is gone; compared with another copy, unresolved V genes explain less than half, and the rest is unexplained. V and J calls and clone size are copied from that table; D and trimming were computed from the DNA. In all, the sample holds fewer than 12,000 clones, and approximately 87% of those were seen once. Clones ranked in the top ten supply approximately 7.2% of the sample.

The source of this sequence is a human donor with melanoma. This material consisted of blood, taken from a patient treated with checkpoint blockade.

Here the CDR3 is given as CASSYDAREGYGYTF. The DNA is as follows: TGTGCCAGCAGTTACGATGCCAGGGAAGGTTATGGCTACACCTTC. The chain is made from TRBV7-8 and TRBJ1-2; TRBD1 is a possible D gene, resting on 5 matching bases. V sheds 6 bases and J sheds 5 bases, leaving 19 bases between their ends. Its CDR3 holds 15 amino acids, cysteine through phenylalanine. The sequence is cut down to CDR3 DNA, 45 bases in frame from base 1. Via the germline V gene, CDR1 is SGHVS and CDR2 FQNEAQ.